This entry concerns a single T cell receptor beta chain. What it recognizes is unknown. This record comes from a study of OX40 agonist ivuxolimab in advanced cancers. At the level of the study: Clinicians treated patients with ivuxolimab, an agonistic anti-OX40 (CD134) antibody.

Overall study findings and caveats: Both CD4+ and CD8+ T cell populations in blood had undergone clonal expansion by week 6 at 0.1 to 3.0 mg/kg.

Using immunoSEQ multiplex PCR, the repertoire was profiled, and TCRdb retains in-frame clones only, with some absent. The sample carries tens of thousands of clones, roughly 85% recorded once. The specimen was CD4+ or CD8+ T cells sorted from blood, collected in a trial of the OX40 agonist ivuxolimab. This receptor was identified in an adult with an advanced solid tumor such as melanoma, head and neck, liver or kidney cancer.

This CDR3 reads CASSPGTGGMEGGYTF. CDR3 nucleotide sequence: TGTGCCAGCAGCCCTGGGACAGGGGGTATGGAGGGAGGCTACACCTTC. V is TRBV6-6 and J is TRBJ1-2; 11 bases are a match to TRBD1. Germline-derived CDR1 and CDR2 are MNHNY and SVGAGI (reference sequence). The V and J ends lost 6 bases and 8 bases, in that order; junction bases with no gene match: 14. CDR3 length: 16 residues.